One and the same sample provided the 9 T cell receptor beta chains below, sequenced in a study of cytomegalovirus exposure and HLA in healthy donors. Primers included in the PCR were 60 Vbeta and 13 Jbeta primers. Here immunoSEQ multiplex PCR was the method, and the copy in TCRdb shows in-frame clones only, minus some. The sample includes under 200,000 clones, around two thirds of them seen just once. Sequencing was carried out using PBMCs. The receptor source for this set is a man between 45 and 60 years old in good health and CMV-seronegative.

This clone was seen at least ten times. The chain has TRBV19 and TRBJ1-5, with 9 positions matching TRBD1. Per germline, CDR1 LNHDA and CDR2 SQIVND (reference sequence). After removal of 8 bases from V and 1 base from J, the junction contained 9 bases not matched to a gene. The length of the CDR3 is 16 residues. The CDR3 DNA is TGTGCCAGTTGGGGACAGGGAATCGGAAGCAATCAGCCCCAGCATTTT. Amino acids: CASWGQGIGSNQPQHF.

This chain connects TRBV14 to TRBJ1-1; weak D call: TRBD1 (5 bases). This CDR3 region has 14 residues. Trimming stripped 5 bases from V and 1 base from J, with 11 bases between. Germline assignment: CDR1 SGHDN and CDR2 FVKESK. CDR3 protein: CASSVGVANTEAFF. The CDR3 bases are TGTGCCAGCAGCGTAGGGGTGGCGAACACTGAAGCTTTCTTT. Supplemented by reference TRBV14 and TRBJ1-1, the full variable domain reads EAGVTQFPSHSVIEKGQTVTLRCDPISGHDNLYWYRRVMGKEIKFLLHFVKESKQDESGMPNNRFLAERTGGTYSTLKVQPAELEDSGVYFCASSVGVANTEAFFGQGTRLTVV.

V is TRBV5-1 and J is TRBJ1-5, with D possibly TRBD1 on 5 matching bases. Trimming pared 2 bases from V and 7 bases from J, leaving 13 bases between. The V gene's germline CDR1 is SGHRS and CDR2 YFSETQ. The CDR3 consists of 14 residues. As DNA, the CDR3 is TGCGCCAGCAGCTTTGGTGGGGCCGGGCAGCCCCAGCATTTT. As protein: CASSFGGAGQPQHF.

This chain joins TRBV7-3 and TRBJ2-5; TRBD1 agrees at 7 bases. V shed 5 bases, J shed 4 bases, and the junction held 7 bases outside the gene matches. From germline, CDR1 is SGHTA and CDR2 FQGTGA. The length of the CDR3 is 14 residues. For the CDR3, the DNA is TGTGCCAGCAGCCAGACAGGGAGAGGAGAGACCCAGTACTTC. This gives the protein CASSQTGRGETQYF.

The CDR3 bases are TGTGCCAGCAGTGCCCCCCCGACAGCTAATACGCAGTATTTT. Translation gives CASSAPPTANTQYF. This chain uses TRBV27 with TRBJ2-3, with D possibly being TRBD1 (5 bases). V lost 5 bases and J 7 bases, leaving 16 bases between the germline ends. Germline CDR1 MNHEY, CDR2 SMNVEV (reference sequence). The CDR3 consists of 14 residues.

The genes are TRBV6-5 and TRBJ2-1, with TRBD1 matching 8 bases. This CDR3 contains 15 residues. V gave up 6 bases and J gave up 2 bases; unmatched junction bases: 6. CDR1 is MNHEY and CDR2 is SVGAGI in the germline V gene. The CDR3 protein is CASRRDRGTYNEQFF. Here the CDR3 DNA reads TGTGCCAGCAGAAGAGACAGGGGCACCTACAATGAGCAGTTCTTC.

V is TRBV9 and J is TRBJ2-7; 7 positions agree with TRBD2. Germline CDR1 SGDLS, CDR2 YYNGEE. V was pared by 0 bases and J by 4 bases, with 10 bases of the junction left unmatched. The CDR3 runs 16 residues. The DNA for the CDR3 is TGTGCCAGCAGCGTAGGGGGGGAGGGCGAAGGGTACGAGCAGTACTTC. This translates into CASSVGGEGEGYEQYF.

The V and J genes are TRBV5-6 and TRBJ2-6, with TRBD1 matching over 12 bases. CDR3 size: 17 residues. Germline V gene sequence: CDR1 SGHDT, CDR2 YYEEEE. V lost 2 bases, J lost 2 bases, and 2 bases stayed unmatched. CDR3 sequence (DNA): TGTGCCAGCAGCTTTTGGGACAGGGGGCCTGGGGCCAACGTCCTGACTTTC. Translated, it gives CASSFWDRGPGANVLTF.

V gene TRBV4-2 combines with J gene TRBJ2-2, with no clear D. Deletions cut 3 bases from V and 1 base from J, with 15 bases between. CDR3 size: 17 residues. The germline V gene encodes CDR1 LGHNA and CDR2 YNFKEQ. The CDR3 is CASSQRKETLNTGELFF. The CDR3 bases are TGTGCCAGCAGCCAGCGCAAGGAGACTCTGAACACCGGGGAGCTGTTTTTT.